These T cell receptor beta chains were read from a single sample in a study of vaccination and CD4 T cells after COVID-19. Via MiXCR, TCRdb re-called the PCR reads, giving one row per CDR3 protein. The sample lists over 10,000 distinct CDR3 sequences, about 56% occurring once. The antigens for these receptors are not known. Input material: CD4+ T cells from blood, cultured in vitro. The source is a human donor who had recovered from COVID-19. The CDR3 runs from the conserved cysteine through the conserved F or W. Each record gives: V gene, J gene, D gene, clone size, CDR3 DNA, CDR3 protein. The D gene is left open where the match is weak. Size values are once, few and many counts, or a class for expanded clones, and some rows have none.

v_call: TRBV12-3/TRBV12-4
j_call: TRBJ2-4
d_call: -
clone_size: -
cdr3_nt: TGTGCCAGCAGTTTACTCGCAGGAGGGGCCAAAAACATTCAGTACTTC
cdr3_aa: CASSLLAGGAKNIQYF

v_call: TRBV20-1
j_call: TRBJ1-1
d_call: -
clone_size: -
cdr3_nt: -
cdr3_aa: CSANSLKSTVAAFF

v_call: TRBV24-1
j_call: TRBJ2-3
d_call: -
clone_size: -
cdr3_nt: TGTGCCACCAGTGATTTGGGCAGGGCAAATCCAGATACGCAGTATTTT
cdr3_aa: CATSDLGRANPDTQYF

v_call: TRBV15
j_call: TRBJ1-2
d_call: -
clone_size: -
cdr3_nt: TGTGCCACCACCAGGGACTTCCCGGGGCGCTATGGCTACACCTTC
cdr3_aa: CATTRDFPGRYGYTF

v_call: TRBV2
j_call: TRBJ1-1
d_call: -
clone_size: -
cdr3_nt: TGTGCCAGCAGAAGGATACTCAGGACGGGGAACACTGAAGCTTTCTTT
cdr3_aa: CASRRILRTGNTEAFF

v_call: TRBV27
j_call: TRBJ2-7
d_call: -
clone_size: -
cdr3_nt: TGTGCCAGCACCATAGGGGTAGGCTACGAGCAGTACTTC
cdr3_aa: CASTIGVGYEQYF

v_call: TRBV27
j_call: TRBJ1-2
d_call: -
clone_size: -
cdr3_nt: TGTGCCAGCAGTCCCCTTGGGGCGCGTGGCTACACCTTC
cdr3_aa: CASSPLGARGYTF

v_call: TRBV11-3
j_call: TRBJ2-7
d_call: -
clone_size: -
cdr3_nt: TGTGCCAGCAGCTTACGGAGAAACGAGCAGTACTTC
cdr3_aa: CASSLRRNEQYF

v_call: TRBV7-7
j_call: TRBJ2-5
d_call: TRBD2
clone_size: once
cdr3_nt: TGTGCTAGCAGCACGGACCTAGCGGGCCGACAAGAGACCCAGTACTTC
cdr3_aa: CASSTDLAGRQETQYF

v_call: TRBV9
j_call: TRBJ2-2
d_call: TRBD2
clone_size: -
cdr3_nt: TGTGCCAGCAGCGTAGGGACTAGCGGGATAGTCGGGGAGCTGTTTTTT
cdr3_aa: CASSVGTSGIVGELFF

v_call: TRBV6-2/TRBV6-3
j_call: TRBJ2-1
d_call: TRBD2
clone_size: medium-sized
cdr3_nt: TGTGCCAGCAGTTATTATAGCGGGAGAGGTGAGCAGTTCTTC
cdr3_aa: CASSYYSGRGEQFF

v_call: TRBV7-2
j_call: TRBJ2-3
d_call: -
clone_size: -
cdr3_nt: TGTGCCAGCAGCGTCCTTGGGGCAGATACGCAGTATTTT
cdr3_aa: CASSVLGADTQYF

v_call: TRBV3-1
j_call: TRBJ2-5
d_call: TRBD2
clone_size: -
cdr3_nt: TGTGCCAGCAGCCAGATCGGGACTAGCGGAGAGACCCAGTACTTC
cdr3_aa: CASSQIGTSGETQYF

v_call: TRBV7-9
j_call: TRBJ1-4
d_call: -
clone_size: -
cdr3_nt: TGTGCCAGCAGCCCTCGGGCGGCTGGAGCTAATGAAAAACTGTTTTTT
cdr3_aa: CASSPRAAGANEKLFF

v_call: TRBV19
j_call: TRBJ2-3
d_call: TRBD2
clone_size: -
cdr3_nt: TGTGCCAGTACCACAACCCCAGCGGGGGGGCGCGATACGCAGTATTTT
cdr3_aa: CASTTTPAGGRDTQYF

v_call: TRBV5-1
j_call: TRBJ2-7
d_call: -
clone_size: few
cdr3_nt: TGCGCCAGCAGCTTGGACGCTCCCTTCTACGAGCAGTACTTC
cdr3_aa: CASSLDAPFYEQYF

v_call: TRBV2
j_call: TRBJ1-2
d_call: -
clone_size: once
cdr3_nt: TGTGCCAGCAGTGGAGACCAGGGAAGAGTTGGCTACACCTTC
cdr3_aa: CASSGDQGRVGYTF

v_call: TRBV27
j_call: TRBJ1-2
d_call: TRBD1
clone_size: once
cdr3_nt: TGTGCCAGCAGTTTTGGCAAGGGGGCCCATCCCGGCTATGGCTACACCTTC
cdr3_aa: CASSFGKGAHPGYGYTF

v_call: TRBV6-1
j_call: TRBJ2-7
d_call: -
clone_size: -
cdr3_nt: TGTGCCAGTTACGGGACACCCGGGTACGAGCAGTACTTC
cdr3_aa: CASYGTPGYEQYF

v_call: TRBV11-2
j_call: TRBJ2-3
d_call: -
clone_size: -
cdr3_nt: TGTGCCAGCAGCTTAGGCTTTCCGGACGGCTCCCCCGATACGCAGTATTTT
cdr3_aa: CASSLGFPDGSPDTQYF

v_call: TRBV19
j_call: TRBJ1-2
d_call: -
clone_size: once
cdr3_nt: TGTGCCAGTAGTATTAAGGGTTCCCTCTATGGCTACACCTTC
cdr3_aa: CASSIKGSLYGYTF

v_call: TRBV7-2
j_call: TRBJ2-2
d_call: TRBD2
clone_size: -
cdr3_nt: TGTGCCAGCAACCCCCGTACTAGCGGGGCGAAAATAAACACCGGGGAGCTGTTTTTT
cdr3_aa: CASNPRTSGAKINTGELFF

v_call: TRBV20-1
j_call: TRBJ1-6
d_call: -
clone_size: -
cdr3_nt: TGCAGTGCTTCTGACAGGAGCTCCTATAATTCACCCCTCCACTTT
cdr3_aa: CSASDRSSYNSPLHF

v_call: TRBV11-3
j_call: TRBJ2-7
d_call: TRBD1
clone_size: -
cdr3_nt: TGTGCCAGCAGCTCAGACAGGGTTTACGAGCAGTACTTC
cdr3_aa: CASSSDRVYEQYF

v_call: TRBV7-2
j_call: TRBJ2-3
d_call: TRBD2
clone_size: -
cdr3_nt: TGTGCCAGCGCCGAAGCGGGGGGGCCCCTCCATACGCAGTATTTT
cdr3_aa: CASAEAGGPLHTQYF

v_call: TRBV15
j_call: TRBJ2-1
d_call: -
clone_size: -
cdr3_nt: TGTGCCACCAGGTCCGGCCGCTGGACCCATGAGCAGTTCTTC
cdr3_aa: CATRSGRWTHEQFF

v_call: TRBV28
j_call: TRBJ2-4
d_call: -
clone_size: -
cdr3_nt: TGTGCCAGCACCCAGGGGGGGCAAAACATTCAGTACTTC
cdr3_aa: CASTQGGQNIQYF

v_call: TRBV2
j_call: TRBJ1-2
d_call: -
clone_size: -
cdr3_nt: TGTGCCAGCTCTGTCTTGTCAGCTTATGGCTACACCTTC
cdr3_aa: CASSVLSAYGYTF

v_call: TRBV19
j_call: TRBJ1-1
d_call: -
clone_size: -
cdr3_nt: TGTGCCAGTAGTATAGGGGGCACCTTCGATGGGACTGAAGCTTTCTTT
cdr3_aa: CASSIGGTFDGTEAFF